Listed below are T cell receptor beta chains from one sample, sequenced in a study of T cell responses to AZD1222 COVID-19 vaccine. Only in-frame clones appear in the TCRdb table, and some are missing; sequencing was by immunoSEQ multiplex PCR. Among about 110,000 clones listed, 89% were seen once. Sample: peripheral blood, taken on day 0 of MenACWY control vaccination. The receptor set was obtained from an adult in good health. Both conserved end residues are part of each CDR3. The order of the fields is clone size, J gene, V gene, D gene, CDR3 length, CDR3 DNA, CDR3 protein. A D gene is named only where the DNA matches it firmly. The size of a clone is reported for some rows only, either as once, few or many, or as a class for expanded clones.

>.|TRBJ2-1|TRBV7-3|TRBD2|15
TGTGCCAGCAGCTCACTAGCGGGGGCCATCAATGAGCAGTTCTTC
CASSSLAGAINEQFF
>.|TRBJ2-1|TRBV15|.|15
TGTGCCACCAGCGGAGGGACCCCCGCCTACAATGAGCAGTTCTTC
CATSGGTPAYNEQFF
>.|TRBJ1-4|TRBV12-3/TRBV12-4|.|11
TGTGCCAGCGGGGAATTTGAAAAACTGTTTTTT
CASGEFEKLFF
>.|TRBJ2-1|TRBV24-1|TRBD2|19
TGTGCCACCAGTGATGCCGCACTCGGTGGCGGGGGTTTGTACAATGAGCAGTTCTTC
CATSDAALGGGGLYNEQFF
>once|TRBJ2-3|TRBV9|.|11
TGTGCCAGCAGTAGTACAGATACGCAGTATTTT
CASSSTDTQYF
>.|TRBJ1-5|TRBV6-6|.|14
TGTGCCAGCAACACTCGGGGCAGTAATCAGCCCCAGCATTTT
CASNTRGSNQPQHF
>.|TRBJ1-1|TRBV7-9|.|13
TGTGCCAGCAGCTTTACTGCTAACACTGAAGCTTTCTTT
CASSFTANTEAFF
>.|TRBJ2-1|TRBV4-2|.|16
TGTGCCAGCAGCCAAGGTGCGGGGTCCTCCTACAATGAGCAGTTCTTC
CASSQGAGSSYNEQFF
>.|TRBJ1-1|TRBV9|.|13
TGTGCCAGCAGCGTAACGGTGAACACTGAAGCTTTCTTT
CASSVTVNTEAFF
>.|TRBJ2-7|TRBV6-2/TRBV6-3|TRBD2|14
TGTGCCAGCAGCACTAGCGGCCGAACCTACGAGCAGTACTTC
CASSTSGRTYEQYF
>few|TRBJ1-6|TRBV19|.|13
TGTGCCAGTAGTATACCGGGAAATTCACCCCTCCACTTT
CASSIPGNSPLHF
>.|TRBJ1-1|TRBV4-1|.|16
TGCGCCAGCAGCCGCAGGCAGGGGACTTATGGGACTGAAGCTTTCTTT
CASSRRQGTYGTEAFF
>.|TRBJ2-5|TRBV21-1|.|14
TGTGCCAGCAGCAAAGCGCGGGGGGAGGAGACCCAGTACTTC
CASSKARGEETQYF
>.|TRBJ2-1|TRBV6-5|TRBD1|15
TGTGCCAGCAGACAGGACAGGGGCACCTACAATGAGCAGTTCTTC
CASRQDRGTYNEQFF
>few|TRBJ1-4|TRBV2|.|15
TGTGCCAGCAGTGGAGGGGAGGTCCCGGGTGAAAAACTGTTTTTT
CASSGGEVPGEKLFF
>.|TRBJ1-1|TRBV30|.|11
TGTGCCTGGAGCGTCGGGACTGAAGCTTTCTTT
CAWSVGTEAFF
>.|TRBJ1-6|TRBV2|TRBD1|14
TGTGCCAGCAGGGGACAGGGGGATGTTTCACCCCTCCACTTT
CASRGQGDVSPLHF
>.|TRBJ2-1|TRBV30|TRBD1|14
TGTGCCTGGAGTGAGACAGGGCTAATCAATGAGCAGTTCTTC
CAWSETGLINEQFF
>.|TRBJ1-4|TRBV7-3|.|15
TGTGCCAGCAGCTTAAGTGCGGACAGAAATGAAAAACTGTTTTTT
CASSLSADRNEKLFF
>.|TRBJ1-1|TRBV6-5|TRBD1|15
TGTGCCAGCAGTTACACACAGGGGTTGGGCACTGAAGCTTTCTTT
CASSYTQGLGTEAFF
>.|TRBJ2-3|TRBV5-4|TRBD2|17
TGTGCCAGCAACAACCCAGGACTAGCGGGGGCAGGGGATACGCAGTATTTT
CASNNPGLAGAGDTQYF
>once|TRBJ1-3|TRBV6-1|.|11
TGTGCCAGCATGGGAGGAAACACCATATATTTT
CASMGGNTIYF
>.|TRBJ2-5|TRBV5-1|.|16
TGCGCCAGCAGCTTCCAGCCGGGGTTAATCCAAGAGACCCAGTACTTC
CASSFQPGLIQETQYF
>.|TRBJ2-1|TRBV7-9|TRBD2|15
TGTGCCAGCAGCTCGGGACTAGCGGGGCTCTATGAGCAGTTCTTC
CASSSGLAGLYEQFF
>once|TRBJ1-2|TRBV7-9|.|15
TGTGCCAGCAGCTTAAGGGCGGCGGGGGGCGCTGGCTACACCTTC
CASSLRAAGGAGYTF
>.|TRBJ1-5|TRBV28|.|13
TGTGCCAGCAGTTTCTCTGGGAATCAGCCCCAGCATTTT
CASSFSGNQPQHF
>.|TRBJ1-5|TRBV27|TRBD1|15
TGTGCCAGCAGAACCTTTGACAGGGGGAATCAGCCCCAGCATTTT
CASRTFDRGNQPQHF
>.|TRBJ1-6|TRBV5-1|.|18
TGCGCCAGCAGCTCGGGACCGCGGATGAGCTCCTATAATTCACCCCTCCACTTT
CASSSGPRMSSYNSPLHF